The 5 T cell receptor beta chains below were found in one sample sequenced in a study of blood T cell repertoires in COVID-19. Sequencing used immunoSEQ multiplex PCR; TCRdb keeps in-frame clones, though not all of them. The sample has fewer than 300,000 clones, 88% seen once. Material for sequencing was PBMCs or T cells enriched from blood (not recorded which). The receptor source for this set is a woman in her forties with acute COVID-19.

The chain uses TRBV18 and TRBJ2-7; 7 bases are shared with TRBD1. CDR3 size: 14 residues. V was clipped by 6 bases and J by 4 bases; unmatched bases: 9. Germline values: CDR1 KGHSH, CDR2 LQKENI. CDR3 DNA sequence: TGTGCCAGCTCCCCGACAGGGTACGGTTACGAGCAGTACTTC. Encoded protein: CASSPTGYGYEQYF.

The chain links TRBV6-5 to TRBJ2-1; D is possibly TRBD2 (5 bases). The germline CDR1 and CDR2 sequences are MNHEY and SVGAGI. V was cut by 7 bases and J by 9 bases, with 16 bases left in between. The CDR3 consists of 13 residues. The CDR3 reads CASIQGNAGEQFF. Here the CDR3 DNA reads TGTGCCAGCATCCAAGGGAATGCGGGTGAGCAGTTCTTC.

The DNA of the CDR3 is TGTGCCAGCAGTTTCGCAGGAGGTCTCAATCAGCCCCAGCATTTT. This gives the protein CASSFAGGLNQPQHF. V and J are TRBV6-5 and TRBJ1-5, with unresolved D. CDR1 is MNHEY and CDR2 is SVGAGI in the germline V gene. V gave up 4 bases and J gave up 3 bases, with 13 bases separating them. The CDR3 covers 15 residues.

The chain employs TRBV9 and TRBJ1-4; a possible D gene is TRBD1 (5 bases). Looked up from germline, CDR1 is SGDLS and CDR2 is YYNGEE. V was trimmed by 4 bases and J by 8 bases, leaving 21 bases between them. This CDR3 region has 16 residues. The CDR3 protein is CASSPHLGGGIEKLFF. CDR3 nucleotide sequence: TGTGCCAGCAGCCCCCATTTGGGGGGTGGTATCGAAAAACTGTTTTTT.

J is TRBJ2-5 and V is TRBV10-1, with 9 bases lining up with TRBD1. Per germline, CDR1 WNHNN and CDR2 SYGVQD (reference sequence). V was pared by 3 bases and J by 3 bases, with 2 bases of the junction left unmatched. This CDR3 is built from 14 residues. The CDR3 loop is CASSDRTGEETQYF. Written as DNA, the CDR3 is TGCGCCAGCAGTGATCGGACAGGGGAAGAGACCCAGTACTTC.